These 7 T cell receptor beta chains were sequenced from one sample in a study of CD8 T cells in Susac syndrome. RNA totalling roughly 0.45 to 1 ug underwent reverse transcription with random hexamers. TCRdb reanalysed the immunoSEQ multiplex PCR reads using MiXCR and keeps one entry per CDR3 protein. The sample includes some 130,000 distinct CDR3 sequences, just under 95% seen only once; the top ten take about 0.18%. The sequencing sample was made of CD8+ T cells from PBMCs. The receptors were gathered from a human donor with Susac syndrome.

The J gene is TRBJ2-1, the V gene TRBV5-1; D may correspond to TRBD1 or TRBD2 (5 bases each). The V and J ends lost 2 bases and 2 bases respectively, with 23 bases between them. The germline V gene has CDR1 SGHRS and CDR2 YFSETQ. The CDR3 covers 19 residues. DNA for the CDR3: TGCGCCAGCAGCTTCCTCTTCAGGCGACGGGGCATCCCCTACAATGAGCAGTTCTTC. Amino acid sequence: CASSFLFRRRGIPYNEQFF.

The chain recombines TRBV7-6 with TRBJ2-1, with 9 bases lining up with TRBD2. From germline, CDR1 is SGHVS and CDR2 FNYEAQ. J gave up 5 bases and V 1 base, and 6 bases lay outside the gene matches. The CDR3 loop spans 16 amino acids. The chain's CDR3 is CASSLGPGLANNEQFF. In nucleotides, the CDR3 is TGTGCCAGCAGCTTAGGTCCCGGACTAGCGAACAATGAGCAGTTCTTC.

The chain is built from TRBV24-1 and TRBJ2-7, with D maybe TRBD1 (6 bases). Deletions cut 10 bases from V and 2 bases from J, with 20 bases between. This CDR3 has 15 residues. The V gene's germline CDR1 is KGHDR and CDR2 SFDVKD. The CDR3 loop reads CATLTQGPLPYEQYF. CDR3 nucleotide sequence: TGTGCCACTCTAACCCAGGGGCCTCTTCCCTACGAGCAGTACTTC.

The J gene is TRBJ2-1, the V gene TRBV20-1, with unresolved D. The CDR3 consists of 11 residues. The V and J ends lost 6 bases and 8 bases respectively, with 11 bases between them. Germline V gene sequence: CDR1 DFQATT, CDR2 SNEGSKA (reference sequence). CDR3 sequence (DNA): TGCAGTGCCCCTAGAGGCGATGAGCAGTTCTTC. Its translation is CSAPRGDEQFF.

The chain recombines TRBV5-1 with TRBJ1-2; D call uncertain. The CDR3 runs to 12 residues. CDR1 is SGHRS, CDR2 YFSETQ, per germline. Trimming shortened V by 1 base and J by 8 bases, and 9 bases separated the two germline ends. CDR3 sequence (DNA): TGCGCCAGCAGCTTGCCCGAAAGAGGCTACACCTTC. It specifies CASSLPERGYTF.

V is TRBV27 and J is TRBJ1-4; D is unresolved. Per germline, CDR1 MNHEY and CDR2 SMNVEV (reference sequence). This CDR3 spans 13 amino acids. The V end lost 8 bases, the J end lost 8 bases, and 15 bases lay between the germline ends. For the CDR3, the DNA is TGTGCCAGCGGGGATTTAACGGAGGAAAAACTGTTTTTT. Its protein product is CASGDLTEEKLFF.

The rearrangement joins TRBV29-1 to TRBJ2-7; 11 bases align to TRBD1. With V trimmed by 2 bases and J by 2 bases, 2 bases remained unmatched. CDR3 length equals 14 residues. Germline values: CDR1 SQVTM, CDR2 ANQGSEA. The CDR3 bases are TGCAGCGTTGAAAGGACAGGGGGCGCCTACGAGCAGTACTTC. Protein: CSVERTGGAYEQYF.